The clone carrying this TCR beta chain was observed many times. Germline V CDR1 and CDR2: SEHNR, FQNEAQ (reference sequence). Trimming took 8 bases from V and 5 from J; bases not matched to a gene: 14. The CDR3 runs 15 residues. This record comes from a study of molecular identifiers for immune sequencing clone quantification. TCRdb reprocessed the PCR reads via MiXCR and lists one record per CDR3 protein. The sample gives approximately 550,000 distinct CDR3 sequences, about a fifth of which show up once; 0.65% to 0.95% is in the top ten. Naive CD8 T cells were sorted as CD8+CD4-CCR7+CD45RA+. This receptor was obtained from a human donor in good health. Some libraries in this study had Jurkat cell RNA spiked in. The specimen was naive CD8+ T cells from blood, with Jurkat cell RNA spiked in. Subset denoted: FACS-sorted CD8+CD4-CCR7+CD45RA+ naive T cells. This chain connects TRBV7-9 to TRBJ2-5, with TRBD1 matching 7 bases. The CDR3 sequence: CASARRDSGVETQYF. The DNA of the CDR3 is TGTGCCAGCGCCCGCCGGGACAGTGGGGTTGAGACCCAGTACTTC. The entire variable domain, with the rest obtained from reference TRBV7-9 and TRBJ2-5, is as follows: DTGVSQNPRHKITKRGQNVTFRCDPISEHNRLYWYRQTLGQGPEFLTYFQNEAQLEKSRLLSDRFSAERPKGSFSTLEIQRTEQGDSAMYLCASARRDSGVETQYFGPGTRLLVL.